A single TCR beta chain is shown here with its context. Using immunoSEQ multiplex PCR, the repertoire was profiled, and TCRdb retains in-frame clones only, with some absent. The sample lists about 210,000 clones, roughly four fifths occurring once. This sample was taken from a study of blood T cell repertoires in COVID-19. This CDR3 contains 17 residues. Trimming left V 1 base short and J 0 bases short, with 13 bases between. The V gene's germline CDR1 is LNHDA and CDR2 SQIVND (reference sequence). This clonotype was obtained from a man aged 35-49 years who had recovered from COVID-19. The sequencing input was PBMCs or T cells enriched from blood (not recorded which). The genes are TRBV19 and TRBJ1-5; the D gene is possibly TRBD1 (5 bases). DNA for the CDR3: TGTGCCAGTAGTATAGGGCCGTCGACAGTTAGCAATCAGCCCCAGCATTTT. It yields the protein CASSIGPSTVSNQPQHF.